Described below is a single TCR beta chain sequence and its context. Its cognate antigen is unknown. This entry is derived from a study of molecular identifiers for immune sequencing clone quantification. General study findings and limits: Highly expanded clone sizes could end up underestimated if a barcode were shared by identical TCR molecules.

Each CDR3 protein is one row after TCRdb ran MiXCR on the PCR reads. In the table there are some 590,000 distinct CDR3 sequences, roughly 23% of which are singletons. The authors gated naive CD8 T cells as CD8+CD4-CCR7+CD45RA+ for sorting. The sample comprised naive CD8+ T cells from blood, with Jurkat cell RNA spiked in. Subset: FACS-sorted CD8+CD4-CCR7+CD45RA+ naive T cells. The TCR originated in a human donor in good health. Some libraries in this study had Jurkat cell RNA spiked in.

DNA of the CDR3: TGCGCCAGCAGCTTATTATACGATCCGGGACTAGCGGGAGGGCCCCAAACCTACGAGCAGTACTTC. It specifies CASSLLYDPGLAGGPQTYEQYF. J is TRBJ2-7 and V is TRBV5-1, with 16 bases matching TRBD2. Germline trimming cut 2 bases from V and 2 bases from J; bases unmatched to any gene: 19. This CDR3 is built from 22 residues. Germline loops: CDR1 SGHRS, CDR2 YFSETQ.